The clone carrying this TCR beta chain was counted between two and nine times. The target antigen is unknown. Unique molecular identifiers were incorporated into the prepared TCRbeta library. TCRdb passed the PCR reads through MiXCR, listing each CDR3 protein once. The sample carries fewer than 550,000 distinct CDR3 sequences, 9.5% to 12% recorded once. The sample comes from a study of T-cell reconstitution after alpha-beta-depleted transplantation in children. Broader study findings: There were some patients whose high TCRbeta diversity at day 60 came from surviving recipient T cells and thymic progenitors.

Germline lookup yields CDR1 SGDLS and CDR2 YYNGEE. The CDR3 contains 16 residues. V lost 2 bases and J lost 2; bases outside the gene matches: 7. V is TRBV9 and J is TRBJ2-3, with 8 bases identical to TRBD2. The sequencing used PBMCs, mostly from graft donor cells, collected 180 days after TCRalphabeta/CD19-depleted stem cell transplant. The clonotype was recovered from a female patient aged 2-15 years who had a stem cell transplant for aplastic anemia, so the T cells may come from the graft donor. CDR3 protein: CASSVESGGTTDTQYF. Written as DNA, the CDR3 is TGTGCCAGCAGCGTGGAGAGCGGGGGAACCACAGATACGCAGTATTTT.